Listed below are T cell receptor beta chains from one sample, sequenced in a study of graft-versus-host responses after intestinal transplantation. The table came from immunoSEQ multiplex PCR; TCRdb's copy has only in-frame clones and leaves some out. This table holds roughly 40,000 clones, about 90% found once. The sample consisted of PBMCs, taken approximately 300 days after intestinal transplant. Every receptor here comes from a human patient who received an intestinal transplant, so some T cells may come from the graft donor. The CDR3 runs from the conserved cysteine through the conserved F or W. D genes are given only for firm matches. Rows give clone size only sometimes, using once, few, many, or a class for an expanded clone.

TRBV9	TRBD2	NA	TRBJ2-1	TGTGCCAGCAGCGCCCTTGAAGTAGCGGGGGTTTACAATGAGCAGTTCTTC	CASSALEVAGVYNEQFF
TRBV28	NA	NA	TRBJ2-2	TGTGCCAGCAGAATCCTGGGGGGAGAGGCCGGGGAGCTGTTTTTT	CASRILGGEAGELFF
TRBV28	NA	once	TRBJ1-5	TGTGCCAGCAGACTATTAAAATTGGGTAGCAATCAGCCCCAGCATTTT	CASRLLKLGSNQPQHF
TRBV10-2	TRBD2	NA	TRBJ2-7	TGCGCCAGCTCGGGACTAGCGGGAGGTGGCTACGAGCAGTACTTC	CASSGLAGGGYEQYF
TRBV4-1	NA	NA	TRBJ2-5	TGCGCCAGCAGCCAAGAAGCAGGGGGGAAGACCCAGTACTTC	CASSQEAGGKTQYF
TRBV11-1	NA	NA	TRBJ2-5	TGTGCCAGCAGCACCGACGAGTCTAGCGTAGAGACCCAGTACTTC	CASSTDESSVETQYF
TRBV6-1	TRBD2	NA	TRBJ2-7	TGTGCCAGCAGTGGCGGCCTAGCGGGGTACGAGCAGTACTTC	CASSGGLAGYEQYF
TRBV11-2	TRBD1	NA	TRBJ2-7	TGTGCCAGCAGCAATTTAGGACAGGGGAGGCTGGACGAGCAGTACTTC	CASSNLGQGRLDEQYF
TRBV5-1	TRBD2	NA	TRBJ2-3	TGCGCCAGCAGCTTGTTCGCTAGCGGGGTCGATACGCAGTATTTT	CASSLFASGVDTQYF
TRBV14	TRBD1	few	TRBJ1-1	TGTGCCAGCAGCCGTGGACAGGTAGGCCCCGAAGGCACTGAAGCTTTCTTT	CASSRGQVGPEGTEAFF
TRBV9	NA	NA	TRBJ2-1	TGTGCCAGCAGCGTAGCCGCGGGGAATGAGCAGTTCTTC	CASSVAAGNEQFF
TRBV9	TRBD2	NA	TRBJ2-1	TGTGCCAGCAGCGTAGTAGCGGGGGCCCCCTACAATGAGCAGTTCTTC	CASSVVAGAPYNEQFF
TRBV6-1	TRBD2	NA	TRBJ2-7	TGTGCCAGCAGTGAATATGACGGGACTAGCGGCTACGAGCAGTACTTC	CASSEYDGTSGYEQYF
TRBV6-5	TRBD1	NA	TRBJ1-5	TGTGCCAGCAGCCCAGGGGGGGATAGCAATCAGCCCCAGCATTTT	CASSPGGDSNQPQHF
TRBV6-1	NA	NA	TRBJ2-6	TGTGCCAGCAGTGTATTCGTCTCTGGGGCCAACGTCCTGACTTTC	CASSVFVSGANVLTF
TRBV6-1	TRBD1	NA	TRBJ2-7	TGTGCCAGCACCAAGACAGGGACGCCCTACGAGCAGTACTTC	CASTKTGTPYEQYF
TRBV4-1	NA	NA	TRBJ2-2	TGCGCCAGCAGACCGTTCACCGACACCGGGGAGCTGTTTTTT	CASRPFTDTGELFF
TRBV7-9	NA	NA	TRBJ1-1	TGTGCCAGCATACCCCAGGGGCCCCGTGTAGAAGCTTTCTTT	CASIPQGPRVEAFF
TRBV27	NA	NA	TRBJ2-6	TGTGCCAGCAGTTCCCAGATTAGCTCTGGGGCCAACGTCCTGACTTTC	CASSSQISSGANVLTF
TRBV6-1	TRBD1	NA	TRBJ1-2	TGTGCCAGCAGTGAGGGACAGTACTATGGCTACACCTTC	CASSEGQYYGYTF
TRBV28	NA	once	TRBJ2-3	TGTGCCAGCATCGAGGGGCCCACAGATACGCAGTATTTT	CASIEGPTDTQYF
TRBV11-3	TRBD1	few	TRBJ2-5	TGTGCCAGCAGCTTAAACAGGGGGCGAGAGACCCAGTACTTC	CASSLNRGRETQYF
TRBV5-1	NA	NA	TRBJ1-4	TGCGCCAGCAGTTATGGGACCAATGAAAAACTGTTTTTT	CASSYGTNEKLFF
TRBV6-5	TRBD1	NA	TRBJ1-4	TGTGCCAGCATGTCCGCGGGGACAGGGCATGAAAAACTGTTTTTT	CASMSAGTGHEKLFF
TRBV27	NA	NA	TRBJ1-1	TGTGCCAGCAGTTTATGGCAAGGGGTCGATGGCACTGAAGCTTTCTTT	CASSLWQGVDGTEAFF
TRBV11-2	NA	NA	TRBJ2-7	TGTGCCAGCAGTAAGACTGGGGGGGAGCAGTACTTC	CASSKTGGEQYF
TRBV10-3	TRBD1	NA	TRBJ2-1	TGTGCCGTACAGGGGAGCCCTTACAATGAGCAGTTCTTC	CAVQGSPYNEQFF
TRBV15	NA	once	TRBJ1-5	TGTGCCACCAGCAGAGATCGGGGCCTAGGCAATCAGCCCCAGCATTTT	CATSRDRGLGNQPQHF
TRBV6-5	NA	NA	TRBJ2-5	TGTGCCAGCAGTTACGGAGGGGCGGGGAAGGGAGAGACCCAGTACTTC	CASSYGGAGKGETQYF
TRBV16	TRBD1	NA	TRBJ1-2	TGTGCCAGCAGCCTATGGACAGGGGGCGAAACCTTC	CASSLWTGGETF
TRBV7-9	TRBD2	few	TRBJ2-1	TGTGCCAGCAGCTTAGGGACTAGCAATGAGCAGTTCTTC	CASSLGTSNEQFF
TRBV19	TRBD2	NA	TRBJ2-1	TGTGCCAGTAGTCCGGGACTAGCGGTTTACAATGAGCAGTTCTTC	CASSPGLAVYNEQFF
TRBV5-3	TRBD1	NA	TRBJ2-5	TGTGCCAGCAGCTTTTACAGGGGATGGGAGACCCAGTACTTC	CASSFYRGWETQYF
TRBV7-2	TRBD1	NA	TRBJ1-5	TGTGCCAGCAGCTTACGGCAGGGGGGTCAGCCCCAGCATTTT	CASSLRQGGQPQHF
TRBV11-3	TRBD1	NA	TRBJ2-7	TGTGCCAGCAGCTTAACCGGGACAGGGGTTGACGAGCAGTACTTC	CASSLTGTGVDEQYF
TRBV7-9	NA	NA	TRBJ1-2	TGTGCCAGCAAGGACCCCGTCAGGGGACTGGGCGGCTACACCTTC	CASKDPVRGLGGYTF